Listed here are 25 T cell receptor beta chains from one sample, sequenced in a study of CD8 T cells in ankylosing spondylitis. These receptors are not linked to any known antigen. Study findings and constraints: One TCR beta motif, made up of under ten highly homologous variants, appeared characteristic of ankylosing spondylitis blood.

A single record per CDR3 protein comes from TCRdb applying MiXCR to the 5' RACE reads. This sample has hundreds of thousands of distinct CDR3 sequences, with about 13% found just once. Material: blood, either unsorted or a sorted T cell fraction (not recorded which). The receptors here all came from a male donor with ankylosing spondylitis.

This chain joins TRBV20-1 and TRBJ2-5; D might be TRBD1 or TRBD2, each matching 5 bases. Trimming pared 1 base from V and 2 bases from J, leaving 17 bases between. CDR3 length equals 16 residues. Germline V gene data show CDR1 as DFQATT and CDR2 as SNEGSKA (reference sequence). This CDR3 reads CSARVQGRSWQETQYF. In nucleotides, the CDR3 is TGCAGTGCTAGAGTCCAGGGACGGAGTTGGCAAGAGACCCAGTACTTC.

This clonotype has just one count. The CDR3: CASSLSQEAGQETQYF. CDR3 DNA: TGTGCCAGCAGTTTATCCCAAGAGGCGGGTCAAGAGACCCAGTACTTC. The J gene is TRBJ2-5, the V gene TRBV27; a weak D match, TRBD2 (5 bases). V was cut by 0 bases and J by 2 bases, with 13 bases left in between. Per germline, CDR1 MNHEY and CDR2 SMNVEV (reference sequence). The CDR3 runs 16 residues.

The CDR3 coding sequence is TGTGCCACAGAATCCGGGAAACATGAGCAGTTCTTC. This encodes CATESGKHEQFF. The chain carries TRBV19 and TRBJ2-1; perhaps TRBD2 as D (5 bases). The CDR3 sequence is 12 residues long. CDR1 is LNHDA and CDR2 is SQIVND in the germline V gene (reference sequence). Trimming left V 10 bases short and J 8 bases short, with 15 bases between. Full variable domain (outside the CDR3, taken from reference TRBV19 and TRBJ2-1): DGGITQSPKYLFRKEGQNVTLSCEQNLNHDAMYWYRQDPGQGLRLIYYSQIVNDFQKGDIAEGYSVSREKKESFPLTVTSAQKNPTAFYLCATESGKHEQFFGPGTRLTVL.

This clonotype was found a few times. The rearrangement links TRBV20-1 to TRBJ2-1; 8 nucleotides match TRBD2. After removal of 1 base from V and 5 bases from J, the junction contained 4 bases not matched to a gene. There are 14 residues in the CDR3. The germline CDR1 and CDR2 sequences are DFQATT and SNEGSKA (reference sequence). The CDR3 bases are TGCAGTGCTAGAGGACTAGCGCCTAACAATGAGCAGTTCTTC. Protein: CSARGLAPNNEQFF.

This clonotype was observed many times. The chain is built from TRBV20-1 and TRBJ1-4; TRBD1 aligns across 7 bases. The V gene end was trimmed by 2 bases and the J gene end by 3 bases; junction bases not matched to a gene: 0. This CDR3 contains 13 residues. The germline V gene has CDR1 DFQATT and CDR2 SNEGSKA (reference sequence). The CDR3 nucleotides read TGCAGTGCTAGACAGGGGGCTAATGAAAAACTGTTTTTT. The encoded protein is CSARQGANEKLFF.

Many counts were recorded for this clonotype. V usage is TRBV6-2 or TRBV6-3 and J usage is TRBJ2-7, with 8 bases matching TRBD1. The germline V gene encodes CDR1 MNHEY and CDR2 SVGEGT. J lost 2 bases, V lost 5 bases, and 2 bases had no gene match. This CDR3 has 13 amino acids. CDR3 in amino acids: CASSKTGAYEQYV. CDR3 coding DNA: TGTGCCAGCAGTAAGACAGGGGCCTACGAGCAGTACGTC.

This clonotype was detected a few times. This chain links TRBV10-2 with TRBJ2-1, with 10 bases aligning to TRBD2. From germline, CDR1 is WSHSY and CDR2 SAAADI. The CDR3 totals 13 residues. The V gene end was trimmed by 8 bases and the J gene end by 9 bases; junction bases not matched to a gene: 7. CDR3 bases: TGCGCCAGCGGATGGCGGACTAGCGGTGAGCAGTTCTTC. Translation: CASGWRTSGEQFF.

The sample holds a few counts of this clonotype. The chain recombines TRBV5-1 with TRBJ2-1; 7 positions agree with TRBD2. CDR3 length equals 16 residues. Trimming removed 2 bases from V and 4 bases from J; junction bases left unmatched: 9. Germline CDR1 and CDR2: SGHRS and YFSETQ. CDR3 loop: CASSLISAGVYNEQFF. The CDR3 region has the DNA TGCGCCAGCAGCTTAATCTCTGCGGGGGTTTACAATGAGCAGTTCTTC.

The chain uses TRBV20-1 and TRBJ2-7, with D possibly matching TRBD1 (6 bases). CDR1 and CDR2 (germline): DFQATT, SNEGSKA (reference sequence). The V gene lost 1 base and the J gene lost 2 bases, with 9 bases spanning the gap. The CDR3 runs 13 residues. CDR3: CSARGTATYEQYF. The CDR3 DNA is TGCAGTGCTAGAGGGACAGCAACCTACGAGCAGTACTTC.

This clonotype was found many times. V is TRBV4-1 and J is TRBJ1-5; unclear D gene. The CDR3 consists of 16 residues. Trimming cost V 6 bases and J 4 bases, with 19 bases left between them. CDR1 and CDR2 (germline): MGHRA, YSYEKL. CDR3 protein: CASSPVGGLGNQPQHF. For the CDR3, the DNA is TGCGCCAGCAGTCCTGTCGGCGGACTAGGGAATCAGCCCCAGCATTTT.

The J gene is TRBJ2-5, the V gene TRBV27, with D possibly matching TRBD1 (7 bases). The germline CDR1 and CDR2 sequences are MNHEY and SMNVEV (reference sequence). V was trimmed by 3 bases and J by 5 bases, leaving 22 bases between them. The CDR3 loop spans 17 amino acids. The DNA for the CDR3 is TGTGCCAGCAGTTTGGGAACCCTAGGAGGGGGCGGGGAGACCCAGTACTTC. Protein: CASSLGTLGGGGETQYF.

This clonotype occurred a few times. V gene TRBV21-1 combines with J gene TRBJ2-1; TRBD2 is taken as the D call from the table, unchecked against the DNA. TRBV21-1 counts as a pseudogene. The CDR3 consists of 15 residues. The CDR3 region is CASSVRAGVYNEQFF. CDR3 bases: TGTGCCAGCAGCGTGCGGGCGGGAGTGTACAATGAGCAGTTCTTC.

The rearrangement joins TRBV2 to TRBJ2-3; 10 bases are shared with TRBD2. V lost 9 bases to trimming and J lost 2 bases; unmatched junction nucleotides: 2. This CDR3 is 13 amino acids long. The V gene's germline CDR1 is SNHLY and CDR2 FYNNEI. The CDR3 DNA is TGTGCCAGACTAGCGGGGAACACAGATACGCAGTATTTT. Its protein is CARLAGNTDTQYF.

The V and J genes are TRBV20-1 and TRBJ2-1; weak D call: TRBD2 (7 bases). From germline, CDR1 is DFQATT and CDR2 SNEGSKA (reference sequence). The ends were cut back, 5 bases at V and 2 bases at J, with 13 bases in the middle. The CDR3 sequence is 14 residues long. CDR3 residues: CSADGGPTYNEQFF. The CDR3, as DNA: TGCAGTGCTGACGGGGGGCCCACCTACAATGAGCAGTTCTTC.

This clonotype was seen ten or more times. The CDR3 sequence is CASRLTGSNEQFF. CDR3 DNA: TGTGCCAGCAGGCTTACTGGTTCCAATGAGCAGTTCTTC. The V gene is TRBV6-2 or TRBV6-3, the J gene TRBJ2-1; D not certain. Germline V gene lookup returns CDR1 MNHEY and CDR2 SVGEGT. The CDR3 length is 13 residues. Deletions cut 6 bases from V and 6 bases from J, with 12 bases between.

This clonotype has a count of ten or more. This chain connects TRBV14 to TRBJ1-3, with D unresolved. From germline, CDR1 is SGHDN and CDR2 FVKESK. This CDR3 comprises 11 residues. Trimming shortened V by 4 bases and J by 4 bases, and 2 bases separated the two germline ends. The CDR3 DNA follows: TGTGCCAGCAGCCTCGGAAACACCATATATTTT. Amino acids: CASSLGNTIYF.

This clonotype was observed many times. This chain joins TRBV6-1 and TRBJ2-7; 10 nucleotides match TRBD1. The ends lost 4 bases at V and 1 base at J; junction bases unmatched: 4. From germline, CDR1 is MNHNS and CDR2 SASEGT. CDR3 length: 15 amino acids. The CDR3 DNA reads TGTGCCAGCAGTGTTGGGACAGGGGTATCCTACGAGCAGTACGTC. This sequence encodes CASSVGTGVSYEQYV.

Here the CDR3 reads CSASSGSHEQYF. The CDR3 region has the DNA TGCAGTGCTAGCAGCGGGAGCCACGAGCAGTACTTC. V and J are TRBV20-1 and TRBJ2-7; TRBD2 matches at 8 bases. V lost 3 bases, J lost 5 bases, and 3 bases stayed unmatched. CDR1 is DFQATT, CDR2 SNEGSKA, per germline (reference sequence). CDR3 length equals 12 residues.

The CDR3 region is CATSEDSYGYTF. The CDR3 DNA sequence: TGTGCCACCAGTGAGGACAGCTATGGCTACACCTTC. The chain recombines TRBV24-1 with TRBJ1-2; tentative D call: TRBD1 (6 bases). With 4 bases removed from V and 4 bases from J, the gap between germline ends came to 6 bases. Germline assignment: CDR1 KGHDR and CDR2 SFDVKD. This CDR3 has 12 amino acids.

In its sample, this clonotype was seen a few times. V is TRBV5-1 and J is TRBJ2-1; D is ambiguous. CDR1 is SGHRS and CDR2 is YFSETQ in the germline V gene. This CDR3 is built from 13 residues. With 4 bases removed from V and 5 bases from J, the gap between germline ends came to 10 bases. The CDR3 DNA is TGCGCCAGCAGCCGAAACACTAACAATGAGCAGTTCTTC. Protein product: CASSRNTNNEQFF.

The chain joins TRBV20-1 to TRBJ1-2; 8 bases line up with TRBD1. The CDR3 consists of 14 residues. Unmatched junction bases numbered 7, after V lost 1 base and J lost 6 bases. Germline V lookup: CDR1 DFQATT, CDR2 SNEGSKA (reference sequence). The CDR3 loop reads CSARASGGQDGYTF. CDR3 nucleotides: TGCAGTGCTAGAGCTTCAGGGGGCCAGGATGGCTACACCTTC.

This clonotype occurred a few times. The chain has TRBV27 and TRBJ2-7; 8 bases map to TRBD2. The CDR3 length is 13 residues. Germline CDR1 is MNHEY and CDR2 is SMNVEV (reference sequence). V gave up 11 bases and J gave up 1 base; unmatched junction bases: 7. CDR3 in DNA: TGTGCCGGGAAAGCGGGAGTTTCCTACGAGCAGTACTTC. Translated: CAGKAGVSYEQYF.

This clonotype was detected ten times or more. J is TRBJ2-7 and V is TRBV20-1; maybe TRBD2 (5 bases). Trimming stripped 2 bases from V and 2 bases from J, with 10 bases between. This CDR3 comprises 13 residues. Germline CDR1 reads DFQATT; CDR2 reads SNEGSKA (reference sequence). The CDR3 DNA reads as TGCAGTGCTAGAAGAGACGGGACCTACGAGCAGTACTTC. Protein: CSARRDGTYEQYF.

This clonotype was counted only a few times. The J gene is TRBJ1-1, the V gene TRBV29-1; TRBD1 matches at 7 bases. CDR3 length: 11 residues. Trimming took 7 bases from V and 7 from J; bases not matched to a gene: 6. Germline V gene lookup returns CDR1 SQVTM and CDR2 ANQGSEA. The CDR3: CSGYRGVEAFF. As DNA, the CDR3 is TGCAGCGGTTACAGGGGAGTTGAAGCTTTCTTT.

V and J are TRBV5-6 and TRBJ2-7, with D hard to call. Trimming stripped 4 bases from V and 7 bases from J, with 12 bases between. In germline, CDR1 is SGHDT, CDR2 YYEEEE. The CDR3 runs 12 residues. The CDR3 sequence: CASSVTIGEQYV. The CDR3 region has the DNA TGTGCCAGCAGCGTCACTATTGGGGAGCAGTACGTC.